This TCR beta chain came from a study of T-cell memory formation after mild COVID-19. General study points: Mainly CM and EM harbored the contracting CD4+ clones; mainly EMRA harbored the CD8+ ones. The SARS-CoV-2 specificity of second-wave clones reaching peak at day 37 remained unverified.

Germline values: CDR1 SGHTA, CDR2 FQGNSA. The CDR3 extends over 14 amino acids. V was clipped by 3 bases and J by 5 bases, with 11 bases between them. To note about this clonotype: Its antigen is not identified.

TCRdb processed the 5' RACE reads anew with MiXCR; each CDR3 protein has one entry. The table includes about 62,000 distinct CDR3 sequences, 9% to 9.5% detected once. This rearrangement joins TRBV7-2 to TRBJ1-5, with D perhaps matching TRBD1 (6 bases). The sample consisted of PBMCs or a T cell subset sorted from them (not recorded which). This TCR was recovered from a man younger than 35 who had mild COVID-19 (a few samples of this study predate the infection). Cell type and time point are not known. Here the CDR3 reads CASSFDGGYQPQHF. CDR3 nucleotide sequence: TGTGCCAGCAGCTTCGACGGGGGCTATCAGCCCCAGCATTTT.